This T cell receptor (beta chain) was recovered during a study of blood T cell repertoires in COVID-19. Study information: The United States, Italy and Spain supplied acute and convalescent COVID-19 samples. PBMCs, B-cell-depleted T cells, or T cells were the source of the cDNA or gDNA that made up the material.

Per the original methods: Researchers report that nucleated cell counts were estimated from reference gene primer amplification. Generated by immunoSEQ multiplex PCR, the TCRdb table keeps only in-frame clones and is missing some. V and J calls and clone size come straight from that table; D and trimming were deduced from the DNA. The sample yields about 78,000 clones, around 87% seen once. CDR3 length: 16 residues. V lost 5 bases, J lost 5 bases, and 11 bases stayed unmatched. CDR1 is SGHVS and CDR2 is FQNEAQ in the germline V gene. Material: peripheral blood. The TCR originated in a woman of 80 years or more with active or convalescent COVID-19. The chain couples TRBV7-8 to TRBJ2-1; 8 bases map to TRBD2. Written as DNA, the CDR3 is TGTGCCAGCAGCCCCCTGGGGAGCGGGAGCCACAATGAGCAGTTCTTC. This codes for CASSPLGSGSHNEQFF.